This is a list of T cell receptor beta chains from one sample in a study of blood T cell repertoires in COVID-19. Produced via immunoSEQ multiplex PCR; TCRdb's table is partial and in-frame only. The sample consists of some 450,000 clones, around 88% of them appearing once. What was sequenced was peripheral blood. These receptors were obtained from a woman aged 45-59 years with COVID-19, enrolled during active disease. CDR3s include the opening cysteine and the closing phenylalanine or tryptophan. Fields, in order: V gene, J gene, CDR3 protein.

>TRBV4-1|TRBJ2-3
CASSQDRNGGGLTDTQYF
>TRBV5-1|TRBJ2-3
CASSFNQGDTQYF
>TRBV19|TRBJ1-5
CASSSAGVGNQPQHF
>TRBV19|TRBJ1-1
CASSTSQGMFPEAFF
>TRBV12-3/TRBV12-4|TRBJ1-5
CASSLGARQPQHF
>TRBV30|TRBJ1-1
CAWARWGGPVNTEAFF
>TRBV30|TRBJ2-3
CALERGGDYTQYF
>TRBV19|TRBJ1-2
CASLPSRGSYGYTF
>TRBV28|TRBJ1-2
CASRGPGTGGAVNYGYTF
>TRBV9|TRBJ2-1
CASSVEAGGLGEQFF
>TRBV4-2|TRBJ2-7
CASSQDRIGTGSYEQYF
>TRBV10-2|TRBJ2-5
CASRPDRVQETQYF
>TRBV24-1|TRBJ2-7
CATSDAAGTGDEQYF
>TRBV11-3|TRBJ2-3
CASSTGQRGDTQYF
>TRBV19|TRBJ2-1
CASSAGGRFTYNEQFF
>TRBV7-2|TRBJ2-5
CASSRDREETQYF
>TRBV5-1|TRBJ1-3
CASSLTGQRGGNTIYF
>TRBV30|TRBJ2-3
CAWSVGGDTDTQYF
>TRBV6-5|TRBJ1-2
CASSYSYGTGTYGYTF
>TRBV27|TRBJ1-1
CASRVDRARGNTEAFF
>TRBV9|TRBJ1-2
CASSGNDGDGDYGYTF
>TRBV10-2|TRBJ2-3
CASVESGGIDTQYF
>TRBV11-3|TRBJ1-2
CASSLEDSLYYGYTF
>TRBV28|TRBJ2-2
CASSFRGKGELFF
>TRBV27|TRBJ2-6
CASSRHGSGANVLTF
>TRBV19|TRBJ2-1
CASSVGLDYNEQFF
>TRBV11-3|TRBJ2-2
CASSYRTSGNSGELFF
>TRBV7-9|TRBJ2-2
CASSPVAGEYTGELFF
>TRBV27|TRBJ1-1
CASSSLGRAKTEAFF
>TRBV5-8|TRBJ2-2
CASSLQGLGTGELFF
>TRBV18|TRBJ2-2
CASSPTGDPGELFF
>TRBV19|TRBJ1-2
CASRSARGTNYGYTF
>TRBV3-1/TRBV3-2|TRBJ1-1
CASSPMTDVMNTEAFF
>TRBV5-4|TRBJ2-3
CASSLRRGSTDTQYF
>TRBV5-4|TRBJ2-1
CASSLPERGAYNEQFF